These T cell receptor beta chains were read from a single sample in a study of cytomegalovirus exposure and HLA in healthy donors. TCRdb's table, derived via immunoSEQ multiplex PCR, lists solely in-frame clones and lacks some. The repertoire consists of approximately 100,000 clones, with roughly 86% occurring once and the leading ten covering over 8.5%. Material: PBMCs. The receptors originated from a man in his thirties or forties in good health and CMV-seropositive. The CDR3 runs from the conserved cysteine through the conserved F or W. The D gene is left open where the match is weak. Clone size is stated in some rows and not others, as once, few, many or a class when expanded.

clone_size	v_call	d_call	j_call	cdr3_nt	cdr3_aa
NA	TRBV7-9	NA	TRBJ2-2	TGTGCCAGCAGCCAATCGACAGGGGAGCTGTTTTTT	CASSQSTGELFF
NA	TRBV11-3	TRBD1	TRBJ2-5	TGTGCCAGCAGCTTAGGACCTGGACAGGGGGAGACCCAGTACTTC	CASSLGPGQGETQYF
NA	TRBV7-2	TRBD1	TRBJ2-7	TGTGCCAGCAGCCCTCGGACAGGGGGTTCCTACGAGCAGTACTTC	CASSPRTGGSYEQYF
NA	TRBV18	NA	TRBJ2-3	TGTGCCAGCTCACGGAATAGCGACACAGATACGCAGTATTTT	CASSRNSDTDTQYF
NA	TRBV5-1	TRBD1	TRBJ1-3	TGCGCCAGCAGACCCGGACAGGAGGGAAACACCATATATTTT	CASRPGQEGNTIYF
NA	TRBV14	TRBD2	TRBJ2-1	TGTGCCAGCAGCCAGATAGCGGGAGGCCCCAATGAGCAGTTCTTC	CASSQIAGGPNEQFF
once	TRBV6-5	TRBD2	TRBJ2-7	TGTGCCAGCAGTTCGGGGGGGCGTACCTACGAGCAGTACTTC	CASSSGGRTYEQYF
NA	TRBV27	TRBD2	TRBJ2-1	TGTGCCAGCAAAGCTAGCGGGAGGGGGGGTCCGGTTGAGCAGTTCTTC	CASKASGRGGPVEQFF
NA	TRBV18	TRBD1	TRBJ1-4	TGTGCCAGCTCACCTCGCGATTACAGGGGGCTTAATGAAAAACTGTTTTTT	CASSPRDYRGLNEKLFF
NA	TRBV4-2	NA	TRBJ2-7	TGTGCCAGCAGCCGAAGAAGGGCATTAAGAGGAGGGAGAGATCGCTTTTACTCCTACGAGCAGTACTTC	CASSRRRALRGGRDRFYSYEQYF
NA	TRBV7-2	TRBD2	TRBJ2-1	TGTGCCAGCAGCTTGGGACTAGCAAAAAATGAGCAGTTCTTC	CASSLGLAKNEQFF
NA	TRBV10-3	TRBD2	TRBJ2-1	TGTGCCATCAGTGGACTAGCGGGAGTCACCAATGAGCAGTTCTTC	CAISGLAGVTNEQFF
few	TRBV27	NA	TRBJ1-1	TGTGCCAGCAGTCGACAGGCTATGAACACTGAAGCTTTCTTT	CASSRQAMNTEAFF
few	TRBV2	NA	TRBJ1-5	TGTGCCAGCAGTAGACAGGATAGCAATCAGCCCCAGCATTTT	CASSRQDSNQPQHF
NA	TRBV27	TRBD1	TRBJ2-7	TGTGCCAGCAGTTTATGGGGGACAGGGCAGTATCCCTACGAGCAGTACTTC	CASSLWGTGQYPYEQYF
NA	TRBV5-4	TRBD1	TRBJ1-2	TGTGCCAGCAGCGACCGGGACAGGGGAATCGGCTATGGCTACACCTTC	CASSDRDRGIGYGYTF
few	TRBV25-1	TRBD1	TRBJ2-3	TGTGCCAGCAGAATGACAGGGGGTGGTACAGATACGCAGTATTTT	CASRMTGGGTDTQYF
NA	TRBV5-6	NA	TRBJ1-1	TGTGCCAGCAGCTTGAATATGAACACTGAAGCTTTCTTT	CASSLNMNTEAFF
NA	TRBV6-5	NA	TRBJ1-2	TGTGCCAGCAGAAAGGGGGAGACTAACTATGGCTACACCTTC	CASRKGETNYGYTF
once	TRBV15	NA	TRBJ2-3	TGTGCCACCAGCAGAGTGACTAGCACAGATACGCAGTATTTT	CATSRVTSTDTQYF
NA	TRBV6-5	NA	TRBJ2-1	TGTGCCAGCAGTTACTCGGCTAGAGGCTACAATGAGCAGTTCTTC	CASSYSARGYNEQFF
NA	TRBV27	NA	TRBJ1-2	TGTGCCAGCAGTCGCGCTACAGGGACCGACTATGGCTACACCTTC	CASSRATGTDYGYTF
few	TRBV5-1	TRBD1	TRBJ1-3	TGCGCCAGCAGCTTGGCCGACAGGGGGTTTTCTGGAAACACCATATATTTT	CASSLADRGFSGNTIYF
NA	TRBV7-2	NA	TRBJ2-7	TGTGCCAGCAGCTTAGGTCGGAGCTCCTACGAGCAGTACTTC	CASSLGRSSYEQYF
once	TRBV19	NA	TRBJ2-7	TGTGCCAGTAAGGGGACGGGAGTCTCCTACGAGCAGTACTTC	CASKGTGVSYEQYF
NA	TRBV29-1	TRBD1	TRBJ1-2	TGCAGCGTTGGTGGTCAGGGGGGAAATTTCTATGGCTATACCTTC	CSVGGQGGNFYGYTF
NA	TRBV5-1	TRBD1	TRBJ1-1	TGCGCCAGCAGCTTGGCCCACAGGGGGCTGGGGAACACTGAAGCTTTCTTT	CASSLAHRGLGNTEAFF
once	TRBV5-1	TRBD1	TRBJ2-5	TGCGCCAGCAGCCCAGGACAGGGACAGACCCAGTACTTC	CASSPGQGQTQYF
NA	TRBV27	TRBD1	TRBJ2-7	TGTGCCAGCAGTTCGCCTATGCGACAGGGCCCCTACGAGCAGTACTTC	CASSSPMRQGPYEQYF
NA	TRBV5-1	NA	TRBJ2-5	TGCGCCAGCAGCTTGGCCCCTAGTGAGCAGACCCAGTACTTC	CASSLAPSEQTQYF
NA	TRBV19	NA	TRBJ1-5	TGTGCCAGTAGTATATTCCGACATCGCAATCAGCCCCAGCATTTT	CASSIFRHRNQPQHF
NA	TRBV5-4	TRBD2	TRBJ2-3	TGTGCCAGCAGCCAGGGACTAGCGGGAGTGTCAGATACGCAGTATTTT	CASSQGLAGVSDTQYF
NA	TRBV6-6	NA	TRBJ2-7	TGTGCCAGCAGTTACTCGACAGGCACCTACGAGCAGTACTTC	CASSYSTGTYEQYF
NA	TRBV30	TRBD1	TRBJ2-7	TGTGCCTGGAGGGATTACAGGGGTAGGTACGAGCAGTACTTC	CAWRDYRGRYEQYF
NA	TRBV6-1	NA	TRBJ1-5	TGTGCCAGCAGTGCACAACAGGGTTCTAATCAGCCCCAGCATTTT	CASSAQQGSNQPQHF
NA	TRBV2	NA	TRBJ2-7	TGTGCCAGCAGCATGACAGGTCGTTACGAGCAGTACTTC	CASSMTGRYEQYF
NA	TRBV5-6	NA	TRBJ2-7	TGTGCCAGCCTCCGACTTAACGGCGAGCAGTACTTC	CASLRLNGEQYF
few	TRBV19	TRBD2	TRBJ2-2	TGTGCCAGTAGTGCGGGAGGTGGGTTCACCGGGGAGCTGTTTTTT	CASSAGGGFTGELFF
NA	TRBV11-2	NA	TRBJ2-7	TGTGCCAGCAGCTTGCAGGGCACCTACGAGCAGTACTTC	CASSLQGTYEQYF
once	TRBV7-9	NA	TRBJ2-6	TGTGCCAGCAGCTTAGCGTCATGGGCTGGCTCTGGGGCCAACGTCCTGACTTTC	CASSLASWAGSGANVLTF
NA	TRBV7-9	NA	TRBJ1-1	TGTGCCAGCCCTAACAGGCCGACAGCAAACACTGAAGCTTTCTTT	CASPNRPTANTEAFF
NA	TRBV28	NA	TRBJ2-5	TGTGCCAGCACCTCCTTGACGCGAGGTACCCAGTACTTC	CASTSLTRGTQYF
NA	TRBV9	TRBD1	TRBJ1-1	TGTGCCAGCAGCCTTTGGGGACAGGGGGACACTGAAGCTTTCTTT	CASSLWGQGDTEAFF
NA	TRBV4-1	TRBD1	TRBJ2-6	TGCGCCAGCAGCCAATTACCCAGGGGGTCTCCCTCTGGGGCCAACGTCCTGACTTTC	CASSQLPRGSPSGANVLTF
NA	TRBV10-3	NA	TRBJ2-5	TGTGCCATCAGTAAGCAGGGTGACCAAGAGACCCAGTACTTC	CAISKQGDQETQYF
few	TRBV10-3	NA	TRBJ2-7	TGTGCCATCAGTGAGTCGAGGGCCGTCTACGAGCAGTACTTC	CAISESRAVYEQYF
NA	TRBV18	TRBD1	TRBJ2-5	TGTGCCAGCTCACCATCCGGGACAGGGGGACAAGAGACCCAGTACTTC	CASSPSGTGGQETQYF
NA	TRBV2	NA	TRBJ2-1	TGTGCCAGCAGCAGAAGGAGGCGGGCATCCACCTACAATGAGCAGTTCTTC	CASSRRRRASTYNEQFF
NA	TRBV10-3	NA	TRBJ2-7	TGTGCCACTTCATCCCGGGACATTTACGAGCAGTACTTC	CATSSRDIYEQYF
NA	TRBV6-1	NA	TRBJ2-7	TGTGCCAGCAGTCCCTACCGATACGAGCAGTACTTC	CASSPYRYEQYF
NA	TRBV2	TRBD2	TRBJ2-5	TGTGCCAGCATTCTAGCGGGAGGAGAGACCCAGTACTTC	CASILAGGETQYF
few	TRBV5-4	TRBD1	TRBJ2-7	TGTGCCAGCAGCGCAGCTCGGACAGGCTCCTACGAGCAGTACTTC	CASSAARTGSYEQYF
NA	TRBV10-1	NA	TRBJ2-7	TGCGCCAGCAGTGGTGGCGGCCCATCCTCCGAGCAGTACTTC	CASSGGGPSSEQYF
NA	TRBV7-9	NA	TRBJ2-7	TGTGCCGGAGAGATGGCCCGTTGGGAGCAGTACTTC	CAGEMARWEQYF
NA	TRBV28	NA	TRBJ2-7	TGTGCCAGCAGGGTACCAGGGACTGCCTACGAGCAGTACTTC	CASRVPGTAYEQYF
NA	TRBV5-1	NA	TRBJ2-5	TGCGCCAGCAGCTTGGGTCGCCGGGTCGGAGAGACCCAGTACTTC	CASSLGRRVGETQYF